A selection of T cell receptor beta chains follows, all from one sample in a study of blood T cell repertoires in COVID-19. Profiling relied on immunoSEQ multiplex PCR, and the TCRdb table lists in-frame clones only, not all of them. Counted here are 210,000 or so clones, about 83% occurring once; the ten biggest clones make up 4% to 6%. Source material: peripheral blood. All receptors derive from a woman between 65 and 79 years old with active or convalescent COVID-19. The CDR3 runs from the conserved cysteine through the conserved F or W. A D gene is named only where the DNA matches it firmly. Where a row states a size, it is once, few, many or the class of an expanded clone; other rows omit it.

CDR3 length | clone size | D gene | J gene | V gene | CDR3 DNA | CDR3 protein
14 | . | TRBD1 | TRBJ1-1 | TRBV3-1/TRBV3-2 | TGTGCCAGCAGCCAAGGGACAGGGGCTGCTGAAGCTTTCTTT | CASSQGTGAAEAFF
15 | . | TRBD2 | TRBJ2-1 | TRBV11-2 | TGTGCCAGCAGCCTGACTAGCGGGAGAGAGGGTGAGCAGTTCTTC | CASSLTSGREGEQFF
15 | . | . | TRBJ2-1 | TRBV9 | TGTGCCAGCAGCGTAGAGGGGTTAAGCTACAATGAGCAGTTCTTC | CASSVEGLSYNEQFF
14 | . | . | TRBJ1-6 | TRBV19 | TGTGCCAGTAGTGTGCTATCTAGAAAGTCACCCCTCCACTTT | CASSVLSRKSPLHF
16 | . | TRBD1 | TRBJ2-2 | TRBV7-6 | TGTGCCAGCAGCTTACCGTTACAGGGGGCTACAGAGGAGCTGTTTTTT | CASSLPLQGATEELFF
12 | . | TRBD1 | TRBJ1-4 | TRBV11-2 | TGTGCCAGCAGCTTAGCCGGGACAGCGGTCCTATTT | CASSLAGTAVLF
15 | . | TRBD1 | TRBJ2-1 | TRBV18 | TGTGCCAGCTCCCCTACCGGGACAGCACTCCTTGAGCAGTTCTTC | CASSPTGTALLEQFF
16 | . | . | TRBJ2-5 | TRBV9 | TGTGCCAGCAGCCTCAGGGGACATCACCTTCGGGAGACCCAGTACTTC | CASSLRGHHLRETQYF
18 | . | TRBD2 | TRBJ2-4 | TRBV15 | TGTGCCACCAGCAGAGGACTAGCGGGAGAGGTGGCCAAAAACATTCAGTACTTC | CATSRGLAGEVAKNIQYF
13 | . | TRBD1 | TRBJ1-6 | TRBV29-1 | TGCAGCGTTGTGGAGGGGGCCAATTCACCCCTCCACTTT | CSVVEGANSPLHF
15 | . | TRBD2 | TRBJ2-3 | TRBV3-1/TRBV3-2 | TGTGCCAGCAGCCAAGCGGGACTAGCGGGAGATACGCAGTATTTT | CASSQAGLAGDTQYF
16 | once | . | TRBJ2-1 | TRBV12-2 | TGTGCAAGTCGCTTAGTCGTGCCGGGTCGGGACAATGAGCAGTTCTTC | CASRLVVPGRDNEQFF
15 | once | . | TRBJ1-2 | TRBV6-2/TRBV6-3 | TGTGCCAGCAGCCCAACCCCGGACGGCGGGGAGGGCTACACCTTC | CASSPTPDGGEGYTF
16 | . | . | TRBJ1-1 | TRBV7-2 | TGTGCCAGCAGCTTAGTACGGGGGGTGGTACAGGAAAAAGCTTTCTTT | CASSLVRGVVQEKAFF
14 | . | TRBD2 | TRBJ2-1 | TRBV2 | TGTGCCAGCTTCGGGAGGGCCATTTCCAATGAGCAGTTCTTC | CASFGRAISNEQFF
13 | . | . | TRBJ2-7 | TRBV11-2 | TGTGCCAGCAGCTTAGGGCCCATGTACGAGCAGTACTTC | CASSLGPMYEQYF
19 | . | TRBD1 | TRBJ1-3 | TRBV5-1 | TGCGCCAGCAGCCTTGGGACAGGGGGTCCTACTATCTCTGGAAACACCATATATTTT | CASSLGTGGPTISGNTIYF
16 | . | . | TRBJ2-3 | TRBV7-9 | TGTGCCAGCAGCCCACCATCCTCCTGGCCCACAGATACGCAGTATTTT | CASSPPSSWPTDTQYF
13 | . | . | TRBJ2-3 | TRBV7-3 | TGTGCCTCCTCCCCGGGGAGCACAGATACGCAGTATTTT | CASSPGSTDTQYF
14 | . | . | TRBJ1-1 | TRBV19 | TGTGCCAGTAGTATGGGGCGGTGGGGTTCTGAAGCTTTCTTT | CASSMGRWGSEAFF
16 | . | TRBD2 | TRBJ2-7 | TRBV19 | TGTGCCAGTAGTATAGGGGGAGCGGGAAAGGTGAACGAGCAGTACTTC | CASSIGGAGKVNEQYF
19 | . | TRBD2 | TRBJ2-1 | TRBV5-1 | TGCGCCAGCAGCCCATCGGGACTAGCGGGAGGCCGCTCCTACAATGAGCAGTTCTTC | CASSPSGLAGGRSYNEQFF
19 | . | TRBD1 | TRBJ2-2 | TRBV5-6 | TGTGCCAGCAGCTTCGGGACAGGGGCTCTGATACAGAACACCGGGGAGCTGTTTTTT | CASSFGTGALIQNTGELFF
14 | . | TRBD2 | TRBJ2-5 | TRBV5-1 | TGCGCCAGCAGCGACGGGGGGTACGCAGAGACCCAGTACTTC | CASSDGGYAETQYF
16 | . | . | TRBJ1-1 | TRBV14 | TGTGCCAGCAGCCAAGATCTCGGAGGATGGTGGGGGCGGGCTTTCTTT | CASSQDLGGWWGRAFF
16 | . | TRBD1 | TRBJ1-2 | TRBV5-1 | TGCGCCAGCCGGGCGGCGGACAGGGTCTCTAACTATGGCTACACCTTC | CASRAADRVSNYGYTF
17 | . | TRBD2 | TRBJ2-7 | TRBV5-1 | TGCGCCAGCAGCTTGACCGGGACTAGCGGGTTTTCCTACGAGCAGTACTTC | CASSLTGTSGFSYEQYF
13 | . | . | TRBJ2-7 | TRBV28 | TGTGCCACAGCGACAGGCGTAACCTACGAGCAGTACTTC | CATATGVTYEQYF
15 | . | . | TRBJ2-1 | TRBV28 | TGTGCCAGCAGTCCAGGTGGCGAAACCTACAATGAGCAGTTCTTC | CASSPGGETYNEQFF
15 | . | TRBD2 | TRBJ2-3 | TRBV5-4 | TGTGCCAGCAGCGCAAGCGGGAGTCGGACAGATACGCAGTATTTT | CASSASGSRTDTQYF
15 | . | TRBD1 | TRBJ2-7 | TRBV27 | TGTGCCAGCAGTTTAGTCGGGACAGGGGACCACGAGCAGTACTTC | CASSLVGTGDHEQYF
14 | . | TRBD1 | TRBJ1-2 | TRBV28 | TGTGCCAGCAGTTGGGGACAGAATAACTATGGCTACACCTTC | CASSWGQNNYGYTF